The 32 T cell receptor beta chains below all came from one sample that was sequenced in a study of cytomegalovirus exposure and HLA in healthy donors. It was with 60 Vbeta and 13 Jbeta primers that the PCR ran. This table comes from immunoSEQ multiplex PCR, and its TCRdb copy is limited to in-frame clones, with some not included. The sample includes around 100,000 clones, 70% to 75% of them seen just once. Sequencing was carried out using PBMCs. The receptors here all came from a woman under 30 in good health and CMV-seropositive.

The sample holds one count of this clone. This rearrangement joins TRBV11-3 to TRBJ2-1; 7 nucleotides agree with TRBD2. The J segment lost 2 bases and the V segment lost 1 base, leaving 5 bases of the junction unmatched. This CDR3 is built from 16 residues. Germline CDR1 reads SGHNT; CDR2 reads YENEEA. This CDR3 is CASSLASGTPYNEQFF. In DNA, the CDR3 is TGTGCCAGCAGCTTAGCAAGCGGGACCCCCTACAATGAGCAGTTCTTC. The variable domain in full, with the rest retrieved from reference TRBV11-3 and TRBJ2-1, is EAGVVQSPRYKIIEKKQPVAFWCNPISGHNTLYWYLQNLGQGPELLIRYENEEAVDDSQLPKDRFSAERLKGVDSTLKIQPAELGDSAVYLCASSLASGTPYNEQFFGPGTRLTVL.

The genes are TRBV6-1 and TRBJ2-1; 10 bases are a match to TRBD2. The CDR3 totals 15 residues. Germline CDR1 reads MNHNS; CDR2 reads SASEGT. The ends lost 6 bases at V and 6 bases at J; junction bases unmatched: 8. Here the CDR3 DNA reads TGTGCCAGCAGCCCCGCTAGCGGGAGTATCAATGAGCAGTTCTTC. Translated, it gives CASSPASGSINEQFF.

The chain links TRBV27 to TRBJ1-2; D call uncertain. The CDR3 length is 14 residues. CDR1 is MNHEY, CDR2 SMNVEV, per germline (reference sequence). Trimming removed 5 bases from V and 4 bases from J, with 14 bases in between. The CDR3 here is CASSLPDWVYGYTF. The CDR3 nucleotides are TGTGCCAGCAGTCTCCCGGACTGGGTCTATGGCTACACCTTC.

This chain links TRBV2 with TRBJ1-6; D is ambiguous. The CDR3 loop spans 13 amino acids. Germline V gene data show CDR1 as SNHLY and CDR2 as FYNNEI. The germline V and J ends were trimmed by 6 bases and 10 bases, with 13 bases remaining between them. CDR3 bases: TGTGCCAGCAGGAGGTCAGTTGAATCACCCCTCCACTTT. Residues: CASRRSVESPLHF.

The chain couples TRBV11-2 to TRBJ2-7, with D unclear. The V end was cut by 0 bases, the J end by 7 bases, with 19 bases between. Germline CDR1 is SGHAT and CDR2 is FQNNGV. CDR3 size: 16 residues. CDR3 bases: TGTGCCAGCAGCTTAGATCACTTGGGTCTACTACGTGAGCAGTACTTC. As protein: CASSLDHLGLLREQYF.

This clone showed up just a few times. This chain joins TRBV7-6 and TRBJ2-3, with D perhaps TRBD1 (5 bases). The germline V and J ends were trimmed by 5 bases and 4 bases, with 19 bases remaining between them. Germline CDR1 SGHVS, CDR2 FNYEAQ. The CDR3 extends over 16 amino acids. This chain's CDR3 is CASSSVSGPSADTQYF. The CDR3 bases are TGTGCCAGCAGCAGCGTGTCAGGGCCCAGCGCAGATACGCAGTATTTT.

As DNA, the CDR3 is TGTGCTAGTGGTTTTGAGGTTGGTGGCTACACCTTC. Protein sequence: CASGFEVGGYTF. V and J are TRBV12-5 and TRBJ1-2; D not resolved. V was cut by 3 bases and J by 7 bases, with 9 bases left in between. Per the germline V gene, CDR1 is LGHNT and CDR2 is FRNRAP. The CDR3 is 12 residues long. Full variable domain (rest looked up from reference TRBV12-5 and TRBJ1-2): DARVTQTPRHKVTEMGQEVTMRCQPILGHNTVFWYRQTMMQGLELLAYFRNRAPLDDSGMPKDRFSAEMPDATLATLKIQPSEPRDSAVYFCASGFEVGGYTFGSGTRLTVV.

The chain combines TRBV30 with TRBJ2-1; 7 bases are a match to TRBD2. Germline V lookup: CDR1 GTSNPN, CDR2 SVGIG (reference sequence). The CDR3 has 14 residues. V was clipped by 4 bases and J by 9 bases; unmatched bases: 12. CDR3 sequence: CAWKGGRDAGEQFF. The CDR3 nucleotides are TGTGCCTGGAAAGGTGGGAGGGACGCGGGTGAGCAGTTCTTC.

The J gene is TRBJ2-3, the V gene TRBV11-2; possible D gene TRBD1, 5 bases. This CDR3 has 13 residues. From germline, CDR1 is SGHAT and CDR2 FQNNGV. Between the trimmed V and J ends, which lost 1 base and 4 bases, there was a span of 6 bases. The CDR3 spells CASSLVQADTQYF. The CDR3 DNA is TGTGCCAGCAGCTTAGTACAGGCAGATACGCAGTATTTT.

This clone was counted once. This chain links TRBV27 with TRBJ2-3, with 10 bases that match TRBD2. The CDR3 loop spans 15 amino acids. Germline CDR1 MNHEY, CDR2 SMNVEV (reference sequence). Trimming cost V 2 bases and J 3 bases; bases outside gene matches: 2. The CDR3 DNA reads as TGTGCCAGCAGTTTAGTACTAGCGGGAACAGATACGCAGTATTTT. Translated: CASSLVLAGTDTQYF.

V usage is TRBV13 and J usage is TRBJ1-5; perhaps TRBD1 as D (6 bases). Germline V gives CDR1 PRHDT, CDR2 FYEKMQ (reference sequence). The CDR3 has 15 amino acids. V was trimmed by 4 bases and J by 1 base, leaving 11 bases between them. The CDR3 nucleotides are TGTGCCAGCAGCTACTCCCAGGGGAGCAATCAGCCCCAGCATTTT. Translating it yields CASSYSQGSNQPQHF. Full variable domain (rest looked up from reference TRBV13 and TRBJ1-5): AAGVIQSPRHLIKEKRETATLKCYPIPRHDTVYWYQQGPGQDPQFLISFYEKMQSDKGSIPDRFSAQQFSDYHSELNMSSLELGDSALYFCASSYSQGSNQPQHFGDGTRLSIL.

This CDR3 is CASGEGGDTQYF. DNA for the CDR3: TGTGCCAGCGGGGAGGGAGGGGATACGCAGTATTTT. V is TRBV6-1 and J is TRBJ2-3; TRBD2 matches at 7 bases. The CDR3 extends over 12 amino acids. The V and J ends lost 8 bases and 6 bases, in that order; junction bases with no gene match: 5. Germline lookup yields CDR1 MNHNS and CDR2 SASEGT.

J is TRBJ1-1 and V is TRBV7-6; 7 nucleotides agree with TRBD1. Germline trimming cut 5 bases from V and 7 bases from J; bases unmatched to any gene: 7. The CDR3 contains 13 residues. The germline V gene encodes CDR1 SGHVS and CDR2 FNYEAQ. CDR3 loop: CASSTTAGGEAFF. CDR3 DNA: TGTGCCAGCAGCACAACGGCAGGGGGTGAAGCTTTCTTT.

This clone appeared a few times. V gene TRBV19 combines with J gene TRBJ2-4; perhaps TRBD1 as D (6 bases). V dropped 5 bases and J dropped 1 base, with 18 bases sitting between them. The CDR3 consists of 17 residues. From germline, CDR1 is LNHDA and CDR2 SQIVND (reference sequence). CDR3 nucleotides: TGTGCCAGTAGTCCCTGGGCCACAGGGTGGGCCAAAAACATTCAGTACTTC. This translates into CASSPWATGWAKNIQYF.

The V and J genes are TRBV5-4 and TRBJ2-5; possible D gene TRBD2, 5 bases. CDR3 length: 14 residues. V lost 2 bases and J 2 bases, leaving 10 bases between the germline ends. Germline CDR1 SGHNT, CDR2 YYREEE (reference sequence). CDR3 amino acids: CASSLELVQETQYF. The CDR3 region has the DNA TGTGCCAGCAGCTTAGAACTAGTACAAGAGACCCAGTACTTC.

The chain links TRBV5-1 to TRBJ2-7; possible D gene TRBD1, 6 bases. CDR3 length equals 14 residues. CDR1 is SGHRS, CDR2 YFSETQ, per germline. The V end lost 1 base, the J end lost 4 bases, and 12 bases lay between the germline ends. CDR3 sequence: CASSLIQGLYEQYF. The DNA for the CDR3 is TGCGCCAGCAGCTTGATACAGGGTCTTTACGAGCAGTACTTC.

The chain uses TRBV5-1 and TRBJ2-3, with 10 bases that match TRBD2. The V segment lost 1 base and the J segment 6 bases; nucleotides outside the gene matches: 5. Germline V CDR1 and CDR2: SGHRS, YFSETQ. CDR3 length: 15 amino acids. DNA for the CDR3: TGCGCCAGCAGCTTGTCTAGCGGGGGACACGATACGCAGTATTTT. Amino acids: CASSLSSGGHDTQYF.

The CDR3 loop reads CASGFGQGSLYEQYF. In nucleotides, the CDR3 is TGTGCTAGTGGCTTTGGACAGGGCTCCCTCTACGAGCAGTACTTC. V and J are TRBV12-5 and TRBJ2-7, with 8 positions matching TRBD1. Germline assignment: CDR1 LGHNT and CDR2 FRNRAP. This CDR3 is 15 amino acids long. V lost 6 bases and J lost 3; bases outside the gene matches: 10.

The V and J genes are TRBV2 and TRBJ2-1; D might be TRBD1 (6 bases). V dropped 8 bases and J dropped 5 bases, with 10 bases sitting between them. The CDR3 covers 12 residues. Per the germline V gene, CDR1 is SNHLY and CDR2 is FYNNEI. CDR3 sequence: CASRDTNNEQFF. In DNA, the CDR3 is TGTGCCAGCCGGGACACCAACAATGAGCAGTTCTTC.

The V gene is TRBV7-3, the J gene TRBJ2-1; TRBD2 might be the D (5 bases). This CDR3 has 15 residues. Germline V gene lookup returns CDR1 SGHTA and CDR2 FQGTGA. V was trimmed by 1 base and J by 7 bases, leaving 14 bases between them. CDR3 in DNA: TGTGCCAGCAGCTTAATCCCCGGGGTTGTGAATGAGCAGTTCTTC. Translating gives CASSLIPGVVNEQFF. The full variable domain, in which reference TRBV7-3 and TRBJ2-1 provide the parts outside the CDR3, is GAGVSQTPSNKVTEKGKYVELRCDPISGHTALYWYRQSLGQGPEFLIYFQGTGAADDSGLPNDRFFAVRPEGSVSTLKIQRTERGDSAVYLCASSLIPGVVNEQFFGPGTRLTVL.

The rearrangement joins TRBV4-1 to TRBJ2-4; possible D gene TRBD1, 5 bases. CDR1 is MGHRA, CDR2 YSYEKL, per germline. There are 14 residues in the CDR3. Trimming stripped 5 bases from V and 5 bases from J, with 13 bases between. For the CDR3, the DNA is TGCGCCAGCAGCAAGACCGACAGCCAAAACATTCAGTACTTC. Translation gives CASSKTDSQNIQYF.

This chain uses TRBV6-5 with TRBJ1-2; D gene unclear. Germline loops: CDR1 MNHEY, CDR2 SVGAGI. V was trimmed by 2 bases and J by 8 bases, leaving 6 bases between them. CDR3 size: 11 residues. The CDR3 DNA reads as TGTGCCAGCAGTTACGGCGGAGGCTACACCTTC. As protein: CASSYGGGYTF.

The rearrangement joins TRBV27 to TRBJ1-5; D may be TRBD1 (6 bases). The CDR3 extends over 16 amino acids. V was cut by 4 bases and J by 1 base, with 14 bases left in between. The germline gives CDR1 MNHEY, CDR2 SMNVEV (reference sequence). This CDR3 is CASSSSGEISNQPQHF. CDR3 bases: TGTGCCAGCAGTTCATCAGGGGAAATCAGCAATCAGCCCCAGCATTTT.

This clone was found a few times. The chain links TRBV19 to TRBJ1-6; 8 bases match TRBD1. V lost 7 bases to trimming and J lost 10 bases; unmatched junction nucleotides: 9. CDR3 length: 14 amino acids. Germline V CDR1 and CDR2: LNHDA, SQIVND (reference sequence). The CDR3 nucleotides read TGTGCCAGTAAGGTAGACAGGGGTGGATCACCCCTCCACTTT. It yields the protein CASKVDRGGSPLHF.

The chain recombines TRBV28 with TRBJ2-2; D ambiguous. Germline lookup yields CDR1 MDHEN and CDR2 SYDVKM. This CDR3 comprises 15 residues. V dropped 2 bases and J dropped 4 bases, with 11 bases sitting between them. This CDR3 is CASSLPLTRTGELFF. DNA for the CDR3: TGTGCCAGCAGTTTACCCCTTACGCGCACCGGGGAGCTGTTTTTT.

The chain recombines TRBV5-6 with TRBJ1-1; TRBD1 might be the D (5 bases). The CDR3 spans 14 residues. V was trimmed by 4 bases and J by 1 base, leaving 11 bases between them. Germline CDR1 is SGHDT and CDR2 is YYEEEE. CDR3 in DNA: TGTGCCAGCAGCACCAGGGCGTCGAACACTGAAGCTTTCTTT. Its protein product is CASSTRASNTEAFF.

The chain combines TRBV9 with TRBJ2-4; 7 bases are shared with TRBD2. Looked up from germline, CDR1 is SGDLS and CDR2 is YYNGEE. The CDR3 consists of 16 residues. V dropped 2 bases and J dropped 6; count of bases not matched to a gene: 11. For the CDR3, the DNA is TGTGCCAGCAGCGTGGATCCCGGGACTATCCGAAACATTCAGTACTTC. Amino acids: CASSVDPGTIRNIQYF.

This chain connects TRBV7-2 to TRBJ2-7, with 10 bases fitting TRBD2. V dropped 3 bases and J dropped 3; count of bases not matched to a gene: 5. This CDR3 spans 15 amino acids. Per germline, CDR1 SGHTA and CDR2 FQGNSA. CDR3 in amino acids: CASSFASGSIYEQYF. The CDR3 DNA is TGTGCCAGCAGCTTTGCTAGCGGGAGTATCTACGAGCAGTACTTC.

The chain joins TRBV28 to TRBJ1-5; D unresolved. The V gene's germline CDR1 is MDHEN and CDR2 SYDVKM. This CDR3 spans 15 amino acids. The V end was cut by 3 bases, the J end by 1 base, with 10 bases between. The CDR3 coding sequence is TGTGCCAGCAGTTTGAAAGGAGGCAGCAATCAGCCCCAGCATTTT. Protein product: CASSLKGGSNQPQHF. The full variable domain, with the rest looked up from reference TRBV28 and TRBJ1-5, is DVKVTQSSRYLVKRTGEKVFLECVQDMDHENMFWYRQDPGLGLRLIYFSYDVKMKEKGDIPEGYSVSREKKERFSLILESASTNQTSMYLCASSLKGGSNQPQHFGDGTRLSIL.

This chain's CDR3 is CASSQSPGQGPRSYEQYF. CDR3 nucleotide sequence: TGCGCCAGCAGTCAATCGCCGGGACAGGGGCCTAGGTCCTACGAGCAGTACTTC. The genes are TRBV23-1 and TRBJ2-7; 10 bases align to TRBD1. TRBV23-1 falls under the ORF class, with uncertain function. The CDR3 has 18 residues. Losses at the gene ends were 0 bases for V and 1 base for J; bases not matched to a gene: 9.

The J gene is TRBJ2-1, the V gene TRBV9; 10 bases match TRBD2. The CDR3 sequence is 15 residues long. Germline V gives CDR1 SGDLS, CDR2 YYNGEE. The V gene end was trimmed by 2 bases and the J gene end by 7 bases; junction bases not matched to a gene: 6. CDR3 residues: CASSVSGGVSNEQFF. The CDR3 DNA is TGTGCCAGCAGCGTGAGCGGGGGGGTCAGTAATGAGCAGTTCTTC.

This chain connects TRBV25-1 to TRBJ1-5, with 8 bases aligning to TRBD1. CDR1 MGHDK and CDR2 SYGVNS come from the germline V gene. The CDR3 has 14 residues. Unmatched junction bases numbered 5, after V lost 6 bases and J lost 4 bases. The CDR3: CASSAGTGNQPQHF. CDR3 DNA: TGTGCCAGCAGCGCCGGGACAGGTAATCAGCCCCAGCATTTT.